One sample yielded the 19 T cell receptor beta chains listed below, sequenced in a study of OX40 agonist ivuxolimab in advanced cancers. Clones were read by immunoSEQ multiplex PCR, and TCRdb kept only the in-frame ones, dropping some. Of 40,000 or so clones in the sample, 70% to 85% were seen once. This sample comprised CD4+ or CD8+ T cells sorted from blood, obtained in a trial of the OX40 agonist ivuxolimab. The receptors shown here come from an adult with an advanced solid tumor such as melanoma, head and neck, liver or kidney cancer.

Written as DNA, the CDR3 is TGTGCCAGTAGCGCCCGTGGGACAGTCCAAGAGACCCAGTACTTC. It yields the protein CASSARGTVQETQYF. The chain couples TRBV19 to TRBJ2-5, with 7 bases aligning to TRBD1. With V trimmed by 6 bases and J by 1 base, 8 bases remained unmatched. CDR1 LNHDA and CDR2 SQIVND come from the germline V gene (reference sequence). This CDR3 contains 15 residues.

The V call is TRBV11-2, the J call TRBJ2-7, with a tentative D call TRBD1 (5 bases). CDR1 is SGHAT, CDR2 FQNNGV, per germline. The length of the CDR3 is 17 residues. The V end was cut by 0 bases, the J end by 0 bases, with 15 bases between. CDR3 residues: CASSLDPGQLRSYEQYF. CDR3 DNA: TGTGCCAGCAGCTTAGACCCAGGACAACTTCGCTCCTACGAGCAGTACTTC. Looking up the rest from reference TRBV11-2 and TRBJ2-7 gives the full variable domain: EAGVAQSPRYKIIEKRQSVAFWCNPISGHATLYWYQQILGQGPKLLIQFQNNGVVDDSQLPKDRFSAERLKGVDSTLKIQPAKLEDSAVYLCASSLDPGQLRSYEQYFGPGTRLTVT.

This clone came up a few times. This chain connects TRBV18 to TRBJ2-1, with 10 bases lining up with TRBD2. The CDR3 is made up of 19 amino acids. V trimming: 2 bases; J trimming: 5 bases; junction bases outside the gene matches: 15. CDR1 and CDR2 from the germline V gene are KGHSH and LQKENI. The CDR3 protein is CASSPRTGPGTSVNNEQFF. In DNA, the CDR3 is TGTGCCAGCTCACCAAGGACAGGGCCCGGGACTAGCGTTAACAATGAGCAGTTCTTC. The whole variable domain, remainder taken from reference TRBV18 and TRBJ2-1, is NAGVMQNPRHLVRRRGQEARLRCSPMKGHSHVYWYRQLPEEGLKFMVYLQKENIIDESGMPKERFSAEFPKEGPSILRIQQVVRGDSAAYFCASSPRTGPGTSVNNEQFFGPGTRLTVL.

The chain carries TRBV5-6 and TRBJ2-6; D is uncertain. CDR3 length: 14 amino acids. Germline assignment: CDR1 SGHDT and CDR2 YYEEEE. Trimming left V 5 bases short and J 1 base short, with 7 bases between. For the CDR3, the DNA is TGTGCCAGCAGTGGGTTTTCTGGGGCCAACGTCCTGACTTTC. Translation: CASSGFSGANVLTF.

This clone was seen a single time. V and J are TRBV7-7 and TRBJ2-7; possible D gene TRBD1, 5 bases. Looked up from germline, CDR1 is SSHAT and CDR2 is FNYEAQ (reference sequence). The CDR3 length is 13 residues. Trimming stripped 3 bases from V and 6 bases from J, with 12 bases between. The CDR3 coding sequence is TGTGCCAGCAGCTTTGCCCAGGGCTTCGAGCAGTACTTC. This gives the protein CASSFAQGFEQYF. Supplemented by reference TRBV7-7 and TRBJ2-7, the full variable domain reads GAGVSQSPRYKVTKRGQDVTLRCDPISSHATLYWYQQALGQGPEFLTYFNYEAQPDKSGLPSDRFSAERPEGSISTLTIQRTEQRDSAMYRCASSFAQGFEQYFGPGTRLTVT.

This chain uses TRBV7-9 with TRBJ1-4; TRBD1 agrees at 8 bases. This CDR3 is built from 16 residues. Germline values: CDR1 SEHNR, CDR2 FQNEAQ (reference sequence). Trimming cost V 5 bases and J 0 bases; bases outside gene matches: 5. The CDR3 loop reads CASSTRDRSTNEKLFF. DNA of the CDR3: TGTGCCAGCAGCACCCGGGACAGGTCAACTAATGAAAAACTGTTTTTT.

The count of this clone is one. V is TRBV2 and J is TRBJ1-1; no clear D gene. V shed 0 bases and J shed 5 bases, with 10 bases lying between them. Germline-derived CDR1 and CDR2 are SNHLY and FYNNEI. The CDR3 runs 14 residues. CDR3 in amino acids: CASSEALRGTEAFF. The CDR3 region has the DNA TGTGCCAGCAGTGAAGCCCTACGTGGAACTGAAGCTTTCTTT.

V usage is TRBV7-8 and J usage is TRBJ1-4; 10 nucleotides agree with TRBD1. The CDR3 runs to 15 residues. Germline V lookup: CDR1 SGHVS, CDR2 FQNEAQ. The trim removed 1 base at V and 4 bases at J, leaving 0 bases unmatched. CDR3 nucleotides: TGTGCCAGCAGCTTAGGGGACAGGGGTAATGAAAAACTGTTTTTT. Protein product: CASSLGDRGNEKLFF.

The genes are TRBV7-3 and TRBJ2-3; D tentatively reads TRBD1 or TRBD2 (7 bases each). The CDR3 extends over 15 amino acids. Trimming cost V 5 bases and J 4 bases, with 16 bases left between them. CDR1 is SGHTA, CDR2 FQGTGA, per germline. CDR3 bases: TGTGCCAGCAGCCAGATGACAGGGAGGGCAGATACGCAGTATTTT. It specifies CASSQMTGRADTQYF.

This rearrangement joins TRBV2 to TRBJ2-3, with 13 bases lining up with TRBD2. The CDR3 runs to 14 residues. Trimming took 6 bases from V and 4 from J; bases not matched to a gene: 1. CDR1 and CDR2 from the germline V gene are SNHLY and FYNNEI. The chain's CDR3 is CASSGLAGADTQYF. CDR3 coding DNA: TGTGCCAGCAGCGGACTAGCGGGGGCAGATACGCAGTATTTT.

The chain joins TRBV15 to TRBJ2-5; D might be TRBD1 (5 bases). The germline V and J ends were trimmed by 5 bases and 2 bases, with 15 bases remaining between them. Germline-derived CDR1 and CDR2 are LNHNV and YYDKDF (reference sequence). This CDR3 spans 15 amino acids. The CDR3 nucleotides read TGTGCCACCAGCCCTCAGGGAAACAGACAAGAGACCCAGTACTTC. It encodes CATSPQGNRQETQYF.

This chain uses TRBV11-3 with TRBJ2-3, with D possibly called TRBD1 or TRBD2 (5 bases each). Germline V gives CDR1 SGHNT, CDR2 YENEEA. CDR3 length equals 14 residues. V lost 5 bases to trimming and J lost 2 bases, with 11 bases between them. In nucleotides, the CDR3 is TGTGCCAGCAGCAAACAAGGGACCACAGATACGCAGTATTTT. This codes for CASSKQGTTDTQYF.

This clone was seen a few times. The chain has TRBV13 and TRBJ2-7; TRBD2 aligns across 13 bases. The CDR3 extends over 18 amino acids. The germline CDR1 and CDR2 sequences are PRHDT and FYEKMQ (reference sequence). V gave up 0 bases and J gave up 3 bases; unmatched junction bases: 8. CDR3: CASSLGLLGLAGYYEQYF. The CDR3 DNA is TGTGCCAGCAGCTTAGGACTATTGGGACTAGCGGGATACTACGAGCAGTACTTC.

The V gene is TRBV19, the J gene TRBJ2-6; TRBD2 might be the D (5 bases). The CDR3 is made up of 15 amino acids. CDR1 is LNHDA, CDR2 SQIVND, per germline (reference sequence). The germline V and J ends were trimmed by 8 bases and 1 base, with 12 bases remaining between them. CDR3 DNA sequence: TGTGCCAGTGACCTCGGGGATTCTGGGGCCAACGTCCTGACTTTC. Protein: CASDLGDSGANVLTF.

The chain recombines TRBV28 with TRBJ2-7; 16 bases line up with TRBD2. The V and J ends lost 5 bases and 0 bases, in that order; junction bases with no gene match: 4. The CDR3 runs to 17 residues. CDR1 and CDR2 (germline): MDHEN, SYDVKM. CDR3 loop: CASSGTSGGGSSYEQYF. The CDR3 coding sequence is TGTGCCAGCAGTGGGACTAGCGGGGGGGGGAGCTCCTACGAGCAGTACTTC.

This clone was seen once. This rearrangement joins TRBV5-1 to TRBJ2-6, with 8 positions matching TRBD2. CDR1 is SGHRS and CDR2 is YFSETQ in the germline V gene. V dropped 0 bases and J dropped 4; count of bases not matched to a gene: 6. The length of the CDR3 is 17 residues. In DNA form, the CDR3 reads TGCGCCAGCAGCTTGGCCGGGGGGGCCGCAGGGGCCAACGTCCTGACTTTC. It specifies CASSLAGGAAGANVLTF. The entire variable domain, with the rest obtained from reference TRBV5-1 and TRBJ2-6, is as follows: KAGVTQTPRYLIKTRGQQVTLSCSPISGHRSVSWYQQTPGQGLQFLFEYFSETQRNKGNFPGRFSGRQFSNSRSEMNVSTLELGDSALYLCASSLAGGAAGANVLTFGAGSRLTVL.

This clone appeared a few times. The chain recombines TRBV6-5 with TRBJ2-5; 7 positions match TRBD1. CDR3 length equals 13 residues. J lost 5 bases, V lost 5 bases, and 5 bases had no gene match. In germline, CDR1 is MNHEY, CDR2 SVGAGI. The CDR3, as DNA: TGTGCCAGCAGTGAACAGGGGATGGAGACCCAGTACTTC. It yields the protein CASSEQGMETQYF.

This clone was counted between two and nine times. The gene calls are TRBV7-3 and TRBJ1-1; D uncertain. This CDR3 spans 13 amino acids. Trimming took 4 bases from V and 5 from J, leaving 11 bases between them. CDR1 is SGHTA and CDR2 is FQGTGA in the germline V gene. The CDR3 spells CASSSTGSTEAFF. CDR3 nucleotide sequence: TGTGCCAGCAGCTCGACGGGTTCTACTGAAGCTTTCTTT.

The chain carries TRBV7-2 and TRBJ2-7; tentatively, D is TRBD2 (7 bases). The CDR3 has 14 residues. Trimming pared 2 bases from V and 7 bases from J, leaving 15 bases between. Germline CDR1 and CDR2: SGHTA and FQGNSA. The chain's CDR3 is CASSLRAGAGEQYF. The CDR3 nucleotides read TGTGCCAGCAGCTTACGGGCGGGGGCTGGTGAGCAGTACTTC.